A single sample gave rise to the 21 T cell receptor beta chains below, sequenced in a study of spatial heterogeneity in lung cancer (dated by TCRdb to the late 2010s). The intended sense of this specimen's time point label: sample taken at primary tumor resection. Without any cell sorting, TCR sequencing was performed on whole RNA extracted either from tumor and nontumor lung tissue or from cryopreserved PBMC samples. Library preparation was by 5' RACE. Sequencing was performed on a NextSeq 500. TCRdb's own reprocessing of the public reads used fastp at Q25 and MiXCR and kept productive beta chains. CDR3 protein sequences are deduplicated, and each keeps its most common genes and DNA. This sample has fewer than 45,000 distinct CDR3 sequences in its table, and approximately 6.9% of those were observed once. The top ten clones comprise around 42% of the sample. This specimen was PBMCs, taken at surgery. Receptors originate from a female donor with early-stage non-small cell lung cancer.

This clonotype counts as medium-sized (0.01 to 0.1%). The rearrangement joins TRBV5-1 to TRBJ2-5; a possible D gene is TRBD2 (6 bases). Trimming pared 0 bases from V and 0 bases from J, leaving 12 bases between. The germline V gene has CDR1 SGHRS and CDR2 YFSETQ. The CDR3 loop spans 16 amino acids. DNA of the CDR3: TGCGCCAGCAGCTTGGGACTAGTCCCGTACCAAGAGACCCAGTACTTC. Translating it yields CASSLGLVPYQETQYF.

This clonotype was seen many times. This rearrangement joins TRBV10-2 to TRBJ2-5; 7 bases map to TRBD2. The CDR3 runs to 13 residues. V lost 8 bases, J lost 4 bases, and 7 bases stayed unmatched. Per the germline V gene, CDR1 is WSHSY and CDR2 is SAAADI. The DNA for the CDR3 is TGCGCCAGCGCCGGGACTAACGCAGAGACCCAGTACTTC. Translation gives CASAGTNAETQYF.

In regard to this clonotype: A junction end diverges from the germline sequence, so it may reflect a read error. This rearrangement joins TRBV20-1 to TRBJ1-5; TRBD1 might be the D (5 bases). The CDR3 covers 13 residues. The germline V gene has CDR1 DFQATT and CDR2 SNEGSKA (reference sequence). CDR3 coding DNA: TGCAGTGCTGGAGACAGACCCAATCAGCCCCAGCATTTT. Translation: CSAGDRPNQPQHF.

J is TRBJ2-1 and V is TRBV18, with 11 positions matching TRBD2. V lost 2 bases to trimming and J lost 12 bases; unmatched junction nucleotides: 6. The CDR3 has 14 residues. Germline V gives CDR1 KGHSH, CDR2 LQKENI. The CDR3 DNA sequence: TGTGCCAGCTCACCAGAGACTAGCGGGATCGCGCAGTTCTTC. It encodes CASSPETSGIAQFF.

This clonotype showed up just a few times. The gene calls are TRBV10-3 and TRBJ2-7; 7 bases are a match to TRBD1. The CDR3 totals 15 residues. Per germline, CDR1 ENHRY and CDR2 SYGVKD. The V segment lost 7 bases and the J segment 3 bases; nucleotides outside the gene matches: 12. The CDR3 region has the DNA TGTGCCATCAAGGAAGAGGGGGCCACAATCTACGAGCAGTACTTC. This gives the protein CAIKEEGATIYEQYF.

This chain links TRBV7-2 with TRBJ2-3; D call uncertain. V gave up 2 bases and J gave up 12 bases, with 12 bases separating them. The CDR3 totals 12 residues. In germline, CDR1 is SGHTA, CDR2 FQGNSA. CDR3 bases: TGTGCCAGCAGCTTAACCCCGGATGTCCAGTATTTT. Translated: CASSLTPDVQYF.

This clonotype has at least ten counts. The rearrangement uses TRBV7-9 and TRBJ1-1, with D unclear. This CDR3 spans 13 amino acids. V was cut by 5 bases and J by 3 bases, with 10 bases left in between. Germline V gives CDR1 SEHNR, CDR2 FQNEAQ (reference sequence). Here the CDR3 reads CASSIRADTEAFF. The CDR3 nucleotides are TGTGCCAGCAGCATCCGCGCGGACACTGAAGCTTTCTTT.

The sample holds many counts of this clonotype. The chain is built from TRBV3-1 and TRBJ1-5, with unresolved D. Germline-derived CDR1 and CDR2 are LGHDT and YNNKEL (reference sequence). This CDR3 comprises 13 residues. The V and J ends lost 4 bases and 8 bases respectively, with 12 bases between them. The CDR3 protein is CASSPTAGEPQHF. Here the CDR3 DNA reads TGTGCCAGCAGCCCGACGGCTGGAGAGCCCCAGCATTTT.

This chain uses TRBV3-2 with TRBJ2-5. TRBV3-2 constitutes a pseudogene. The CDR3 contains 11 residues. The CDR3 coding sequence is TGTGCCAGCAGCGACCGGAAGACCCAGTACTTC. Protein: CASSDRKTQYF.

Many counts were recorded for this clonotype. This sequence joins TRBV10-3 and TRBJ1-6; 11 bases are shared with TRBD1. Germline CDR1 reads ENHRY; CDR2 reads SYGVKD. The CDR3 consists of 16 residues. The V gene end was trimmed by 6 bases and the J gene end by 7 bases; junction bases not matched to a gene: 8. The CDR3 nucleotides are TGTGCCATCAGACCAGGGACAGGGGGGAAAAATTCACCCCTCCACTTT. Translation gives CAIRPGTGGKNSPLHF.

This clonotype was observed a handful of times. V and J are TRBV24-1 and TRBJ1-5; D not certain. CDR1 and CDR2 from the germline V gene are KGHDR and SFDVKD. The CDR3 has 13 amino acids. V lost 5 bases and J 0 bases, leaving 4 bases between the germline ends. The DNA for the CDR3 is TGTGCCACCAGTGTACGTAGCAATCAGCCCCAGCATTTT. Protein: CATSVRSNQPQHF.

The chain uses TRBV20-1 and TRBJ2-3; possibly TRBD1 or TRBD2 for D (6 bases each). CDR3 length: 14 residues. Looked up from germline, CDR1 is DFQATT and CDR2 is SNEGSKA (reference sequence). The V gene lost 4 bases and the J gene lost 5 bases, with 16 bases spanning the gap. CDR3 nucleotides: TGCAGTGCTAAGGCTGGGGGGCCGGGAGATACGCAGTATTTT. Protein: CSAKAGGPGDTQYF.

This chain links TRBV6-1 with TRBJ1-1; D gene ambiguous. Germline V gene data show CDR1 as MNHNS and CDR2 as SASEGT. There are 15 residues in the CDR3. The V and J ends lost 3 bases and 0 bases respectively, with 11 bases between them. The CDR3 region is CASSETARVNTEAFF. DNA for the CDR3: TGTGCCAGCAGTGAGACCGCCAGAGTGAACACTGAAGCTTTCTTT.

The chain employs TRBV28 and TRBJ1-6; D gene unclear. The CDR3 totals 15 residues. V lost 3 bases to trimming and J lost 7 bases, with 13 bases between them. In germline, CDR1 is MDHEN, CDR2 SYDVKM. DNA for the CDR3: TGTGCCAGCAGTTTTGACACTCCCCTAAATTCACCCCTCCACTTT. Translated, it gives CASSFDTPLNSPLHF.

This clonotype has just a few counts. The V gene is TRBV11-2, the J gene TRBJ2-1; possibly TRBD1 for D (6 bases). The V gene's germline CDR1 is SGHAT and CDR2 FQNNGV. CDR3 length: 14 amino acids. Trimming stripped 4 bases from V and 13 bases from J, with 20 bases between. CDR3 sequence (DNA): TGTGCCAGCAGCTCTACCGGCCTCAGGGGAATACAGTTCTTC. It codes for CASSSTGLRGIQFF.

This clonotype was detected ten times or more. The CDR3 DNA is TGTGCCAGCAGCTCCCAACCGGGACGGATGAACACTGAAGCTTTCTTT. Translated: CASSSQPGRMNTEAFF. The V call is TRBV7-9, the J call TRBJ1-1; perhaps TRBD1 as D (5 bases). Germline V gene lookup returns CDR1 SEHNR and CDR2 FQNEAQ (reference sequence). The V end lost 4 bases, the J end lost 0 bases, and 15 bases lay between the germline ends. The CDR3 extends over 16 amino acids.

This clonotype was observed at least ten times. This chain joins TRBV28 and TRBJ2-3; perhaps TRBD2 as D (6 bases). The V and J ends lost 6 bases and 6 bases respectively, with 22 bases between them. Looked up from germline, CDR1 is MDHEN and CDR2 is SYDVKM. The CDR3 runs 16 residues. This CDR3 reads CASRSNGGPSGDTQYF. CDR3 sequence (DNA): TGTGCCAGCAGGTCGAACGGGGGTCCATCGGGGGATACGCAGTATTTT.

This clonotype has more than one count but fewer than ten. The J gene is TRBJ1-2, the V gene TRBV12-3 or TRBV12-4; no definite D call. The CDR3 length is 15 residues. The germline V and J ends were trimmed by 2 bases and 3 bases, with 13 bases remaining between them. CDR3 residues: CASSLWSQADYGYTF. CDR3 nucleotides: TGTGCCAGCAGTTTATGGTCCCAGGCTGACTATGGCTACACCTTC.

J is TRBJ2-3 and V is TRBV11-2; 13 bases match TRBD2. Trimming removed 5 bases from V and 2 bases from J; junction bases left unmatched: 4. Germline V gene sequence: CDR1 SGHAT, CDR2 FQNNGV. This CDR3 has 16 residues. Written as DNA, the CDR3 is TGTGCCAGCAGCCTTGGACTAGCGGGGGTCACAGATACGCAGTATTTT. As protein: CASSLGLAGVTDTQYF.

This clonotype was seen a few times. The rearrangement joins TRBV30 to TRBJ1-1; no reliable D call. This CDR3 spans 12 amino acids. The V and J ends lost 0 bases and 1 base respectively, with 3 bases between them. Germline CDR1 reads GTSNPN; CDR2 reads SVGIG (reference sequence). This chain's CDR3 is CAWSVTNTEAFF. The CDR3 nucleotides are TGTGCCTGGAGTGTAACGAACACTGAAGCTTTCTTT.

The chain employs TRBV12-3 or TRBV12-4 and TRBJ2-3, with 7 bases fitting TRBD1. V lost 3 bases to trimming and J lost 6 bases; unmatched junction nucleotides: 9. The CDR3 loop spans 15 amino acids. The CDR3 loop reads CASSFRTGDLDTQYF. CDR3 coding DNA: TGTGCCAGCAGTTTTCGGACAGGCGACCTTGATACGCAGTATTTT.